This record looks at one TCR beta chain sequence and its context. Data came from immunoSEQ multiplex PCR; TCRdb stores just in-frame clones and leaves some out. There are some 170,000 clones in the sample; roughly four fifths occur only once, and 11% lies in the top ten. This specimen belongs to a study of blood T cell repertoires in COVID-19. The V end was cut by 6 bases, the J end by 15 bases, with 15 bases between. The CDR3 covers 11 residues. The germline V gene has CDR1 MNHNY and CDR2 SVGAGI (reference sequence). The rearrangement joins TRBV6-6 to TRBJ1-5; a possible D gene is TRBD1 (5 bases). Material: peripheral blood. The clonotype comes from a man aged 55 to 70 with active or convalescent COVID-19. In DNA, the CDR3 is TGTGCCAGCAGCCGCCAGGGAGGGTGGCATTTT. Its translation: CASSRQGGWHF.